These 28 T cell receptor beta chains were all obtained from the same sample, sequenced in a study of identical twins (dated by TCRdb to the mid-2010s). Library method: 5' RACE. The run used an Illumina HiSeq 2000. Clones were called with MiXCR by TCRdb after fastp trimmed the public reads at Q25, and only in-frame beta chains were retained. Each record represents a unique CDR3 protein, reported with the most common genes and DNA among its rows. The sample includes about 550,000 distinct CDR3 sequences, with about a fifth observed a single time. The top ten clonotypes cover 0.4% to 0.6% of the sample. The sample also formed part of further work on yellow fever vaccine responses in identical twins.

The sample consisted of CD4+ T cells sorted from blood. These receptors came from a woman between 18 and 29 years old in good health.

V and J are TRBV10-2 and TRBJ2-3; TRBD2 matches at 7 bases. Germline CDR1 is WSHSY and CDR2 is SAAADI. This CDR3 comprises 19 residues. V gave up 3 bases and J gave up 0 bases; unmatched junction bases: 15. DNA of the CDR3: TGCGCCAGCAGTGATCGCGCGGGAGTATACCCGGCTAGCACAGATACGCAGTATTTT. Its translation: CASSDRAGVYPASTDTQYF.

There are a few counts of this clonotype. J is TRBJ1-5 and V is TRBV20-1; D gene unclear. V gave up 3 bases and J gave up 2 bases, with 14 bases separating them. This CDR3 spans 15 amino acids. Per germline, CDR1 DFQATT and CDR2 SNEGSKA (reference sequence). As DNA, the CDR3 is TGCAGTGCTAGTCAAGGGTGGATAGGCAATCAGCCCCAGCATTTT. Protein: CSASQGWIGNQPQHF.

The chain employs TRBV6-2 or TRBV6-3 and TRBJ1-4; D unresolved. The CDR3 length is 14 residues. Germline CDR1 is MNHEY and CDR2 is SVGEGT. With 4 bases removed from V and 5 bases from J, the gap between germline ends came to 11 bases. In nucleotides, the CDR3 is TGTGCCAGCAGTTCCGCGACACCGAATGAAAAACTGTTTTTT. Translated: CASSSATPNEKLFF.

The V gene is TRBV10-3, the J gene TRBJ2-1; D remains unclear. The CDR3 contains 13 residues. Trimming removed 2 bases at V and 5 bases at J, with 7 bases between. The germline CDR1 and CDR2 sequences are ENHRY and SYGVKD. The CDR3 loop is CAISEKTDNEQFF. The CDR3 DNA follows: TGTGCCATCAGTGAGAAAACAGACAATGAGCAGTTCTTC.

The chain joins TRBV28 to TRBJ2-6; D remains ambiguous. V was pared by 3 bases and J by 2 bases, with 8 bases between. Germline V gene lookup returns CDR1 MDHEN and CDR2 SYDVKM. The CDR3 has 15 amino acids. CDR3 sequence: CASSLIGPGANVLTF. As DNA, the CDR3 is TGTGCCAGCAGTTTGATCGGACCTGGGGCCAACGTCCTGACTTTC.

This chain joins TRBV29-1 and TRBJ2-5; 8 positions match TRBD2. CDR1 is SQVTM, CDR2 ANQGSEA, per germline. This CDR3 spans 16 amino acids. The J segment lost 5 bases and the V segment lost 5 bases, leaving 16 bases of the junction unmatched. CDR3 nucleotide sequence: TGCAGCGTTCTCAAACGAGCGGGAGCCGGTGAGGAGACCCAGTACTTC. Residues: CSVLKRAGAGEETQYF. The full variable domain, in which reference TRBV29-1 and TRBJ2-5 provide the parts outside the CDR3, is SAVISQKPSRDICQRGTSLTIQCQVDSQVTMMFWYRQQPGQSLTLIATANQGSEATYESGFVIDKFPISRPNLTFSTLTVSNMSPEDSSIYLCSVLKRAGAGEETQYFGPGTRLLVL.

The CDR3 region is CSARDAGGPGTGELFF. In nucleotides, the CDR3 is TGCAGTGCTAGAGATGCGGGAGGGCCCGGCACCGGGGAGCTGTTTTTT. This rearrangement joins TRBV20-1 to TRBJ2-2; 9 positions agree with TRBD2. The J segment lost 4 bases and the V segment lost 0 bases, leaving 6 bases of the junction unmatched. The CDR3 extends over 16 amino acids. In germline, CDR1 is DFQATT, CDR2 SNEGSKA (reference sequence).

For this clonotype: The junction shows a germline mismatch at one end, possibly a read error. The chain is built from TRBV3-1 and TRBJ2-2; 14 positions match TRBD2. Looked up from germline, CDR1 is LGHDT and CDR2 is YNNKEL (reference sequence). This CDR3 comprises 16 residues. CDR3 DNA: TGTGCCAGCAGCCAGGGGACTAGCGGGAGAACCGCGGAGCTGTTTTTT. Translation: CASSQGTSGRTAELFF.

This clonotype came up many times. This chain links TRBV9 with TRBJ2-7, with a tentative D call TRBD2 (6 bases). This CDR3 comprises 14 residues. V shed 0 bases and J shed 7 bases, with 14 bases lying between them. Germline CDR1 is SGDLS and CDR2 is YYNGEE. CDR3 sequence reads: CASSVETNRGEQYF. The CDR3 coding sequence is TGTGCCAGCAGCGTAGAGACAAACCGGGGGGAGCAGTACTTC.

The V and J genes are TRBV3-1 and TRBJ2-1; TRBD2 aligns across 9 bases. After removal of 4 bases from V and 0 bases from J, the junction contained 7 bases not matched to a gene. The CDR3 runs to 17 residues. Germline V gene sequence: CDR1 LGHDT, CDR2 YNNKEL (reference sequence). CDR3 nucleotide sequence: TGTGCCAGCAGCCGAGGGGTTAGCGGGAGCTCCTACAATGAGCAGTTCTTC. This gives the protein CASSRGVSGSSYNEQFF.

This clonotype was recorded once. CDR3 nucleotide sequence: TGTGCCAGCAGCCCGACAAGGGGGAGTGGGGGTGAGCAGTTCTTC. Its protein product is CASSPTRGSGGEQFF. The chain couples TRBV12-3 or TRBV12-4 to TRBJ2-1; D is perhaps TRBD1 (6 bases). V dropped 6 bases and J dropped 9 bases, with 21 bases sitting between them. The CDR3 length is 15 residues.

Many counts were recorded for this clonotype. The rearrangement joins TRBV5-1 to TRBJ2-3, with D uncertain. Trimming took off 0 bases at V and 5 bases at J, with 4 bases between the two ends. The germline V gene encodes CDR1 SGHRS and CDR2 YFSETQ. This CDR3 comprises 12 residues. In DNA form, the CDR3 reads TGCGCCAGCAGCTTGGTGGGAGATACGCAGTATTTT. This translates into CASSLVGDTQYF.

The V and J genes are TRBV6-1 and TRBJ1-3; TRBD1 is a possible D gene (6 bases). This CDR3 contains 18 residues. In germline, CDR1 is MNHNS, CDR2 SASEGT. V shed 5 bases and J shed 0 bases, with 20 bases lying between them. CDR3 DNA: TGTGCCAGCAGTCCGGGGACAAGGAGATTCAACTCTGGAAACACCATATATTTT. Protein: CASSPGTRRFNSGNTIYF.

This clonotype was found a few times. The rearrangement uses TRBV15 and TRBJ2-5; no definite D call. Trimming left V 0 bases short and J 2 bases short, with 7 bases between. The CDR3 is 14 residues long. Per germline, CDR1 LNHNV and CDR2 YYDKDF (reference sequence). The CDR3 loop is CATSREPIQETQYF. The CDR3 region has the DNA TGTGCCACCAGCAGAGAACCAATACAAGAGACCCAGTACTTC.

The rearrangement joins TRBV7-8 to TRBJ1-6, with D uncertain. V was shortened by 5 bases and J by 14 bases, with 10 bases between the two germline ends. Germline-derived CDR1 and CDR2 are SGHVS and FQNEAQ. This CDR3 is 11 amino acids long. In DNA form, the CDR3 reads TGTGCCAGCAGCACGGGGTCTTCCCTCCACTTT. This sequence encodes CASSTGSSLHF.

The chain uses TRBV15 and TRBJ2-3; 9 nucleotides match TRBD2. With V trimmed by 9 bases and J by 0 bases, 13 bases remained unmatched. CDR3 length equals 17 residues. CDR1 is LNHNV, CDR2 YYDKDF, per germline (reference sequence). CDR3 coding DNA: TGTGCCACGGACCCCATGAGCGGGGGGAATAGCACAGATACGCAGTATTTT. Its translation: CATDPMSGGNSTDTQYF. Full variable domain (remainder filled in from reference TRBV15 and TRBJ2-3): DAMVIQNPRYQVTQFGKPVTLSCSQTLNHNVMYWYQQKSSQAPKLLFHYYDKDFNNEADTPDNFQSRRPNTSFCFLDIRSPGLGDTAMYLCATDPMSGGNSTDTQYFGPGTRLTVL.

The chain uses TRBV12-3 or TRBV12-4 and TRBJ2-7, with 7 bases fitting TRBD1. V dropped 6 bases and J dropped 0; count of bases not matched to a gene: 8. The CDR3 length is 15 residues. CDR3 sequence reads: CASRHGTERSYEQYF. The DNA for the CDR3 is TGTGCCAGCAGGCACGGGACAGAACGCTCCTACGAGCAGTACTTC.

The V gene is TRBV5-1, the J gene TRBJ2-1; D not resolved. The CDR3 is made up of 14 amino acids. Per germline, CDR1 SGHRS and CDR2 YFSETQ. V lost 0 bases and J lost 7, with 11 bases in between. CDR3 nucleotide sequence: TGCGCCAGCAGCTTGGATAGGGTCCTTAATGAGCAGTTCTTC. Amino acids: CASSLDRVLNEQFF.

This clonotype was detected a few times. The chain has TRBV9 and TRBJ1-4; maybe TRBD1 (5 bases). Germline loops: CDR1 SGDLS, CDR2 YYNGEE. The CDR3 is 14 amino acids. Between the trimmed V and J ends, which lost 3 bases and 7 bases, there was a span of 13 bases. The CDR3 bases are TGTGCCAGCAGCGACCCCAGGGTCAGTGAAAAACTGTTTTTT. Translation: CASSDPRVSEKLFF. Complete variable domain (other parts from reference TRBV9 and TRBJ1-4): DSGVTQTPKHLITATGQRVTLRCSPRSGDLSVYWYQQSLDQGLQFLIQYYNGEERAKGNILERFSAQQFPDLHSELNLSSLELGDSALYFCASSDPRVSEKLFFGSGTQLSVL.

A few counts support this clonotype. The V call is TRBV4-1, the J call TRBJ2-4, with D possibly being TRBD1 (5 bases). V was trimmed by 3 bases and J by 1 base, leaving 13 bases between them. The CDR3 is 16 residues long. Looked up from germline, CDR1 is MGHRA and CDR2 is YSYEKL. CDR3 nucleotide sequence: TGCGCCAGCAGCCACGATAGGGGTCTGGCCAAAAACATTCAGTACTTC. It encodes CASSHDRGLAKNIQYF.

This clonotype has a handful of counts. This chain uses TRBV7-9 with TRBJ1-4; D is undetermined. There are 15 residues in the CDR3. Trimming removed 7 bases from V and 0 bases from J, with 12 bases in between. The germline CDR1 and CDR2 sequences are SEHNR and FQNEAQ (reference sequence). DNA for the CDR3: TGTGCCAGCATAAGCGGCCGGGCAACTAATGAAAAACTGTTTTTT. The encoded protein is CASISGRATNEKLFF.

The V and J genes are TRBV6-5 and TRBJ2-1; D is undetermined. From germline, CDR1 is MNHEY and CDR2 SVGAGI. Trimming took 0 bases from V and 6 from J, leaving 12 bases between them. This CDR3 has 15 residues. The CDR3 loop reads CASSYSGGKVNEQFF. The DNA for the CDR3 is TGTGCCAGCAGTTACTCGGGCGGTAAGGTCAATGAGCAGTTCTTC.

V and J are TRBV18 and TRBJ1-1, with D tentatively TRBD1 (5 bases). Germline values: CDR1 KGHSH, CDR2 LQKENI. The CDR3 sequence is 14 residues long. Trimming took off 0 bases at V and 4 bases at J, with 9 bases between the two ends. CDR3 DNA: TGTGCCAGCTCACCACCCGGGGGTGTCACTGAAGCTTTCTTT. This gives the protein CASSPPGGVTEAFF.

V usage is TRBV29-1 and J usage is TRBJ2-1, with 11 bases fitting TRBD1. The trim removed 6 bases at V and 9 bases at J, leaving 7 bases unmatched. There are 13 residues in the CDR3. Germline assignment: CDR1 SQVTM and CDR2 ANQGSEA. The DNA of the CDR3 is TGCAGCGTCGACGGACAGGGGGCAGGTGAGCAGTTCTTC. Translating it yields CSVDGQGAGEQFF.

The chain joins TRBV24-1 to TRBJ2-1; 10 bases are a match to TRBD2. Unmatched junction bases numbered 8, after V lost 0 bases and J lost 7 bases. CDR1 is KGHDR and CDR2 is SFDVKD in the germline V gene. The CDR3 has 17 residues. CDR3 sequence reads: CATSDLGGLAGVNEQFF. CDR3 in DNA: TGTGCCACCAGTGATTTGGGGGGGCTAGCGGGAGTAAATGAGCAGTTCTTC.

The chain recombines TRBV29-1 with TRBJ2-7; 12 positions agree with TRBD1. The junction had 5 bases not matched to a gene; V was cut back by 5 bases and J by 0 bases. Germline CDR1 is SQVTM and CDR2 is ANQGSEA. The CDR3 totals 15 residues. This CDR3 reads CSVTTGQGASYEQYF. CDR3 nucleotides: TGCAGCGTTACTACGGGACAGGGGGCCTCCTACGAGCAGTACTTC.

DNA of the CDR3: TGTGCCAGCAGTCCCCGGGGGTCTGGGGAAAAACTGTTTTTT. It translates to CASSPRGSGEKLFF. The chain carries TRBV12-3 or TRBV12-4 and TRBJ1-4; a possible D gene is TRBD1 (5 bases). This CDR3 has 14 residues. V was clipped by 5 bases and J by 8 bases, with 15 bases between them.

The chain recombines TRBV5-1 with TRBJ2-3, with TRBD2 identical over 10 bases. This CDR3 contains 16 residues. Germline CDR1 SGHRS, CDR2 YFSETQ. Trimming cost V 3 bases and J 4 bases; bases outside gene matches: 8. CDR3 bases: TGCGCCAGCAGCTACAGCGGGGGGGCAATTGCAGATACGCAGTATTTT. Protein product: CASSYSGGAIADTQYF.